A single sample is the source of the 27 T cell receptor beta chains below, sequenced in a study of PD-1 blockade in classical Hodgkin lymphoma. The assay was immunoSEQ multiplex PCR, and TCRdb's table has in-frame clones only and misses some. The data contain roughly 45,000 clones, around 76% of them singletons. Every patient was affected by relapse after autologous stem cell transplantation, while exposure to brentuximab vedotin was not uniform. The specimen comprised peripheral blood mononuclear cells (PBMCs), sampled before the second cycle of nivolumab. These receptors all stem from a human donor with classical Hodgkin lymphoma.

The V gene is TRBV6-6, the J gene TRBJ2-7; D may match TRBD1 or TRBD2 (5 bases each). V was cut by 5 bases and J by 2 bases, with 16 bases left in between. The CDR3 contains 15 residues. Germline V CDR1 and CDR2: MNHNY, SVGAGI (reference sequence). CDR3 region: CASSGGDGPPYEQYF. CDR3 DNA: TGTGCCAGCAGTGGGGGAGACGGACCCCCCTACGAGCAGTACTTC.

V and J are TRBV4-1 and TRBJ2-7; TRBD2 aligns across 7 bases. J lost 3 bases, V lost 3 bases, and 5 bases had no gene match. Looked up from germline, CDR1 is MGHRA and CDR2 is YSYEKL. The CDR3 totals 14 residues. This chain's CDR3 is CASSQTLAVYEQYF. CDR3 DNA: TGCGCCAGCAGCCAGACTCTAGCGGTCTACGAGCAGTACTTC.

The chain couples TRBV7-6 to TRBJ2-1; 10 nucleotides agree with TRBD1. Germline V lookup: CDR1 SGHVS, CDR2 FNYEAQ. This CDR3 has 18 residues. The trim removed 2 bases at V and 5 bases at J, leaving 12 bases unmatched. The CDR3 loop is CASSLYAIRGQGDNEQFF. The CDR3 region has the DNA TGTGCCAGCAGCTTATATGCTATTCGCGGACAGGGGGACAATGAGCAGTTCTTC.

This rearrangement joins TRBV27 to TRBJ1-5, with D hard to call. The CDR3 is 12 amino acids. Germline CDR1 and CDR2: MNHEY and SMNVEV (reference sequence). The V end lost 3 bases, the J end lost 0 bases, and 0 bases lay between the germline ends. The CDR3 protein is CASSFSNQPQHF. CDR3 DNA sequence: TGTGCCAGCAGTTTTAGCAATCAGCCCCAGCATTTT.

The rearrangement joins TRBV7-2 to TRBJ2-7; D is ambiguous. CDR3 length: 14 residues. The germline gives CDR1 SGHTA, CDR2 FQGNSA. The V and J ends lost 4 bases and 2 bases respectively, with 12 bases between them. The CDR3 sequence is CASSSRVVAYEQYF. The CDR3 DNA follows: TGTGCCAGCAGCTCAAGGGTGGTCGCCTACGAGCAGTACTTC. The full variable domain, rest sourced from reference TRBV7-2 and TRBJ2-7, is GAGVSQSPSNKVTEKGKDVELRCDPISGHTALYWYRQSLGQGLEFLIYFQGNSAPDKSGLPSDRFSAERTGGSVSTLTIQRTQQEDSAVYLCASSSRVVAYEQYFGPGTRLTVT.

This clone is a singleton in its sample. One junction end disagrees with the germline gene, perhaps due to a read error. V gene TRBV7-7 combines with J gene TRBJ2-1; 10 bases map to TRBD2. Per the germline V gene, CDR1 is SSHAT and CDR2 is FNYEAQ (reference sequence). The CDR3 runs to 15 residues. CDR3 DNA: TGTGCTAGCAGCTCTAGCGGGAGTACCTACAATGAGCAGTTCTTC. It codes for CASSSSGSTYNEQFF.

The rearrangement links TRBV4-3 to TRBJ2-7; tentatively, D is TRBD1 (5 bases). V dropped 3 bases and J dropped 6 bases, with 12 bases sitting between them. Germline CDR1 reads LGHNA; CDR2 reads YSLEER. The CDR3 is 13 residues long. The CDR3 sequence: CASSHPPRGEQYF. The CDR3 region has the DNA TGCGCCAGCAGCCACCCTCCAAGGGGCGAGCAGTACTTC.

The genes are TRBV11-2 and TRBJ2-3; TRBD2 is a possible D gene (6 bases). The CDR3 consists of 15 residues. The V end lost 5 bases, the J end lost 0 bases, and 12 bases lay between the germline ends. Per the germline V gene, CDR1 is SGHAT and CDR2 is FQNNGV. Written as DNA, the CDR3 is TGTGCCAGCAGCCCAATAGCGGTTAGCACAGATACGCAGTATTTT. Translation gives CASSPIAVSTDTQYF.

This rearrangement joins TRBV4-3 to TRBJ2-1; TRBD1 might be the D (6 bases). V was clipped by 6 bases and J by 0 bases, with 12 bases between them. CDR3 length: 15 residues. CDR1 and CDR2 (germline): LGHNA, YSLEER. In DNA, the CDR3 is TGCGCCAGCAGTCTCGACAGGACCTCCTACAATGAGCAGTTCTTC. Residues: CASSLDRTSYNEQFF.

Only a few counts were recorded for this clone. The chain combines TRBV28 with TRBJ1-2; D gene ambiguous. CDR1 and CDR2 from the germline V gene are MDHEN and SYDVKM. This CDR3 comprises 18 residues. The V end was cut by 3 bases, the J end by 5 bases, with 25 bases between. The CDR3 nucleotides read TGTGCCAGCAGTTTCCTCCGGTTAGTGGGCAATGGGGAATATGGCTACACCTTC. The encoded protein is CASSFLRLVGNGEYGYTF.

V and J are TRBV7-9 and TRBJ1-5; no clear D gene. This CDR3 contains 14 residues. V lost 3 bases to trimming and J lost 5 bases, with 11 bases between them. Germline CDR1 reads SEHNR; CDR2 reads FQNEAQ (reference sequence). The CDR3 bases are TGTGCCAGCAGCTTCTCCGAGGCCCATCAGCCCCAGCATTTT. Its translation is CASSFSEAHQPQHF.

In this sample, this clone turned up once. The CDR3 bases are TGTGCCAGCAGCGGCTTCTCTGGTCCTTCCTACGAGCAGTACTTC. Protein product: CASSGFSGPSYEQYF. V gene TRBV9 combines with J gene TRBJ2-7, with D unclear. Trimming left V 3 bases short and J 1 base short, with 14 bases between. The CDR3 has 15 residues. The germline V gene has CDR1 SGDLS and CDR2 YYNGEE.

The rearrangement joins TRBV6-4 to TRBJ2-3, with D unclear. The CDR3 loop spans 11 amino acids. V was pared by 4 bases and J by 6 bases, with 5 bases between. Germline CDR1 MRHNA, CDR2 SNTAGT. The CDR3 DNA reads TGTGCCAGCAGTGTTGGGGATACGCAGTATTTT. It is translated as CASSVGDTQYF.

This clone has only one observation. J is TRBJ1-2 and V is TRBV29-1; 9 bases align to TRBD1. Germline trimming cut 5 bases from V and 8 bases from J; bases unmatched to any gene: 9. Germline lookup yields CDR1 SQVTM and CDR2 ANQGSEA. The CDR3 consists of 13 residues. The CDR3 spells CSVSGQGSKGYTF. The CDR3 nucleotides are TGCAGCGTTTCGGGACAGGGATCTAAGGGCTACACCTTC.

The chain has TRBV27 and TRBJ1-1, with a possible D match to TRBD1 (5 bases). From germline, CDR1 is MNHEY and CDR2 SMNVEV (reference sequence). CDR3 length: 15 amino acids. Trimming cost V 0 bases and J 0 bases, with 8 bases left between them. The CDR3 region has the DNA TGTGCCAGCAGTTTATCGGGGGATTTGAACACTGAAGCTTTCTTT. Residues: CASSLSGDLNTEAFF.

In its sample, this clone was seen once. V and J are TRBV6-1 and TRBJ2-2; possibly TRBD1 for D (5 bases). CDR1 MNHNS and CDR2 SASEGT come from the germline V gene. The CDR3 runs to 15 residues. V was clipped by 8 bases and J by 6 bases, with 19 bases between them. The CDR3 here is CASLEWAGLAGELFF. CDR3 in DNA: TGTGCCAGCCTCGAATGGGCAGGGTTAGCCGGGGAGCTGTTTTTT.

V usage is TRBV4-2 and J usage is TRBJ1-1; 7 nucleotides agree with TRBD1. This CDR3 spans 12 amino acids. In germline, CDR1 is LGHNA, CDR2 YNFKEQ. Germline trimming cut 6 bases from V and 7 bases from J; bases unmatched to any gene: 5. The CDR3: CASRLTGVEAFF. CDR3 in DNA: TGTGCCAGCAGACTTACAGGGGTTGAAGCTTTCTTT.

The chain employs TRBV15 and TRBJ2-3, with no clear D. V lost 1 base, J lost 6 bases, and 8 bases lay in between. CDR1 and CDR2 from the germline V gene are LNHNV and YYDKDF (reference sequence). CDR3 length: 13 amino acids. The CDR3 DNA sequence: TGTGCCACCAGCAGAGCTCAGATGGATACGCAGTATTTT. Protein sequence: CATSRAQMDTQYF.

The chain couples TRBV2 to TRBJ1-2; the match to TRBD1 covers 11 bases. The V and J ends lost 5 bases and 5 bases, in that order; junction bases with no gene match: 10. The germline CDR1 and CDR2 sequences are SNHLY and FYNNEI. The CDR3 contains 16 residues. The CDR3 reads CASSWDRGGLRYGYTF. The DNA for the CDR3 is TGTGCCAGCAGTTGGGACAGGGGGGGTTTACGATATGGCTACACCTTC. Full variable domain (outside the CDR3, taken from reference TRBV2 and TRBJ1-2): EPEVTQTPSHQVTQMGQEVILRCVPISNHLYFYWYRQILGQKVEFLVSFYNNEISEKSEIFDDQFSVERPDGSNFTLKIRSTKLEDSAMYFCASSWDRGGLRYGYTFGSGTRLTVV.

The rearrangement uses TRBV5-1 and TRBJ1-5, with D maybe TRBD1 (5 bases). V lost 0 bases and J 4 bases, leaving 11 bases between the germline ends. The CDR3 is made up of 15 amino acids. Germline CDR1 reads SGHRS; CDR2 reads YFSETQ. The CDR3 coding sequence is TGCGCCAGCAGCTTGGTGGGGGGGAGTAATCAGCCCCAGCATTTT. Translating it yields CASSLVGGSNQPQHF.

The chain is built from TRBV2 and TRBJ2-6; the match to TRBD1 covers 7 bases. This CDR3 comprises 16 residues. Trimming at V came to 3 bases and at J to 3 bases, leaving 5 bases not matched to a gene. CDR1 and CDR2 from the germline V gene are SNHLY and FYNNEI. The CDR3: CASSDLTGVGANVLTF. The CDR3 DNA follows: TGTGCCAGCAGTGACCTCACAGGGGTTGGGGCCAACGTCCTGACTTTC.

The rearrangement uses TRBV28 and TRBJ2-5; 10 bases fit TRBD1. V was clipped by 6 bases and J by 5 bases; unmatched bases: 12. Germline CDR1 MDHEN, CDR2 SYDVKM. The CDR3 runs 16 residues. In DNA form, the CDR3 reads TGTGCCAGCAGATCCCCTAGGGACAGGGGTGCCGAGACCCAGTACTTC. Protein: CASRSPRDRGAETQYF.

The gene calls are TRBV16 and TRBJ2-1; D not certain. Looked up from germline, CDR1 is KGHSY and CDR2 is FQNENV. Trimming took 4 bases from V and 10 from J, leaving 14 bases between them. CDR3 length equals 13 residues. As DNA, the CDR3 is TGTGCCAGCAGCCCCGAAGATAGATACGAGCAGTTCTTC. This codes for CASSPEDRYEQFF.

The chain employs TRBV19 and TRBJ1-1, with a weak D call TRBD1 (5 bases). The CDR3 contains 12 residues. CDR1 and CDR2 (germline): LNHDA, SQIVND (reference sequence). Trimming removed 9 bases from V and 1 base from J, with 9 bases in between. The CDR3 loop is CASRDGNTEAFF. CDR3 in DNA: TGTGCCAGCAGGGACGGGAACACTGAAGCTTTCTTT. Together with reference TRBV19 and TRBJ1-1, the CDR3 gives the full variable domain: DGGITQSPKYLFRKEGQNVTLSCEQNLNHDAMYWYRQDPGQGLRLIYYSQIVNDFQKGDIAEGYSVSREKKESFPLTVTSAQKNPTAFYLCASRDGNTEAFFGQGTRLTVV.

The chain is built from TRBV18 and TRBJ1-1; no clear D. This CDR3 is 15 amino acids long. CDR1 is KGHSH, CDR2 LQKENI, per germline. V lost 1 base to trimming and J lost 1 base, with 10 bases between them. This CDR3 is CASSPRVGGNTEAFF. In nucleotides, the CDR3 is TGTGCCAGCTCACCACGGGTGGGAGGGAACACTGAAGCTTTCTTT.

This sequence joins TRBV6-5 and TRBJ2-1, with D hard to call. This CDR3 contains 13 residues. Germline V gene lookup returns CDR1 MNHEY and CDR2 SVGAGI. V was trimmed by 5 bases and J by 5 bases, leaving 10 bases between them. CDR3 region: CASSVYTDNEQFF. CDR3 nucleotide sequence: TGTGCCAGCAGTGTCTATACAGACAATGAGCAGTTCTTC.

The chain is built from TRBV4-1 and TRBJ2-3; TRBD1 is a possible D gene (7 bases). This CDR3 region has 16 residues. Germline assignment: CDR1 MGHRA and CDR2 YSYEKL. The V end was cut by 2 bases, the J end by 2 bases, with 14 bases between. The CDR3 here is CASSQFSRGDTDTQYF. The CDR3 bases are TGCGCCAGCAGCCAATTTAGCAGGGGGGACACAGATACGCAGTATTTT.